This TCR beta chain was sequenced for a study of T cell repertoires in ileal Crohn's disease. On the study more broadly: Every patient was operated on for stricturing (about 60%) or penetrating (about 40%) complications. About half received postoperative treatment, roughly twelve with thiopurines and around 17 anti-TNF. Study observations and caveats: Compared with non-smokers, active smokers at surgery showed more clonal expansions.

Each sample's TCRB immunosequencing used five hundred nanograms of biopsy DNA. Sequenced by immunoSEQ multiplex PCR; TCRdb stores in-frame clones only, minus some. Of thousands of clones in the sample, 80% are singletons; the top ten hold roughly a quarter. Trimming shortened V by 4 bases and J by 0 bases, and 7 bases separated the two germline ends. Germline V gene lookup returns CDR1 SGHDN and CDR2 FVKESK. CDR3 length equals 14 residues. For this clone: Its target is unknown.

Sequencing was done on a sample of ileal tissue. The genes are TRBV14 and TRBJ1-3; maybe TRBD1 (5 bases). The source of this sequence is an adult with Crohn's disease. DNA of the CDR3: TGTGCCAGCAGCCGACAGAACTCTGGAAACACCATATATTTT. It translates to CASSRQNSGNTIYF.